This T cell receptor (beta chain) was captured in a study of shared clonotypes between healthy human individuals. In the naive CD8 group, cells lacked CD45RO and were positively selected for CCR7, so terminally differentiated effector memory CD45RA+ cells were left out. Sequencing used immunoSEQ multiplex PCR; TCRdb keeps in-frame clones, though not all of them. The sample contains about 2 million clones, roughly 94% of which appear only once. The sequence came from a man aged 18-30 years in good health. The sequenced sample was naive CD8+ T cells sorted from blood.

The CDR3: CASSGQGQSYEQYF. CDR3 coding DNA: TGTGCCAGCAGCGGTCAGGGACAGTCCTACGAGCAGTACTTC. The V gene is TRBV5-6, the J gene TRBJ2-7; 7 positions agree with TRBD1. The CDR3 has 14 amino acids. Germline V gives CDR1 SGHDT, CDR2 YYEEEE. V shed 4 bases, J shed 1 base, and the junction held 5 bases outside the gene matches.